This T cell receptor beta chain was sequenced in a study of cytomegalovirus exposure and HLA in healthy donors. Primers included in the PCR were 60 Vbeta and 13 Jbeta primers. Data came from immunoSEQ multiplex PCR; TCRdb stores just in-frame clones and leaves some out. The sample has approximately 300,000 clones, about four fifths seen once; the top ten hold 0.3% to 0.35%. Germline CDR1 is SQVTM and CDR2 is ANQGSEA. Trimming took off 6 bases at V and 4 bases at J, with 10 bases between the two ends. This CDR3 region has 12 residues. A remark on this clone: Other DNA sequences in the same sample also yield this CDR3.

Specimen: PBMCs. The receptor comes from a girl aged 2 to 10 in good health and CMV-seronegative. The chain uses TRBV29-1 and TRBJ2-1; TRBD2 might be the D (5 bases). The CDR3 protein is CSVEGLYNEQFF. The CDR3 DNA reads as TGCAGCGTCGAGGGCCTGTACAATGAGCAGTTCTTC.